This TCR beta chain was sequenced for a study of T cells after yellow fever vaccination. Study-level results: FACS-sorted repertoires could contain abundant clonotypes contaminating from the bulk population. Post-booster samples contained most primary-vaccination clones (about 95% CD4, about 90% CD8). Clonotypes appearing in both CD4 and CD8 compartments existed, and their share was small. Peaking faster, on day 5 versus 15, the secondary response was nonetheless weaker.

CDR1 is ENHRY and CDR2 is SYGVKD in the germline V gene. This CDR3 has 17 amino acids. V shed 0 bases, J shed 2 bases, and the junction held 7 bases outside the gene matches. From the 5' RACE reads, TCRdb called clonotypes with MiXCR, one entry per CDR3 protein. The repertoire has around 140,000 distinct CDR3 sequences, under 8% of them found once; the top ten carry more than 0.6%. At least ten counts were recorded for this clonotype. Its target is not known. The sequencing here drew on CD4+ T cells sorted from PBMCs, taken 10 days after the yellow fever booster vaccination. The receptor's source is a young man who received the YFV17D yellow fever vaccine. The chain has TRBV10-3 and TRBJ2-1, with 7 bases that match TRBD1. As DNA, the CDR3 is TGTGCCATCAGTGAGTCAGGCCGGGGACAGACCTACAATGAGCAGTTCTTC. This codes for CAISESGRGQTYNEQFF.